This T cell receptor beta chain was found in a study of blood T cell repertoires in COVID-19. Study-level background: Sites across the United States, Italy and Spain contributed samples from acute and convalescent COVID-19. In each case, the material was cDNA or gDNA derived from T cells, B-cell-depleted T cells, or PBMCs.

CDR1 is MNHEY and CDR2 is SVGEGT in the germline V gene. Trimming removed 6 bases from V and 5 bases from J; junction bases left unmatched: 14. The CDR3 loop spans 17 amino acids. Methods used by the authors: Reference gene primer amplification in the assay estimated nucleated cell counts. The repertoire was sequenced with immunoSEQ multiplex PCR; TCRdb's copy has only in-frame clones and lacks some. D and trimming come from the DNA, and the V and J calls and clone size come from that table. The sample lists tens of thousands of clones, 85% to 90% occurring once. The origin of this receptor is a man between 60 and 75 years old with acute or convalescent COVID-19. V usage is TRBV6-2 or TRBV6-3 and J usage is TRBJ2-1; 9 nucleotides agree with TRBD1. Source material: peripheral blood. The CDR3 reads CASSPYRGRSVHNEQFF. Here the CDR3 DNA reads TGTGCCAGCAGCCCTTACAGGGGGCGTTCCGTACACAATGAGCAGTTCTTC.